The T cell receptor beta chain described here comes from a study of cytomegalovirus exposure and HLA in healthy donors. Study in general: There were just under 400 genotyped donors. Of these, roughly 84% fell in the genetic ancestry cluster associated with self-reported Caucasian donors.

Whereas donors were nominally healthy upon sampling, unrecorded immune exposures were probable. Details on this clone: Antigen unknown.

Amplification used 60 Vbeta primers and 13 Jbeta primers. Libraries were prepared by immunoSEQ multiplex PCR; TCRdb keeps only in-frame clonotypes and omits some of them. In the table there are tens of thousands of clones, around 76% of which are singletons. Trimming shortened V by 0 bases and J by 4 bases, and 16 bases separated the two germline ends. The CDR3 is 16 residues long. Germline assignment: CDR1 SGHDT and CDR2 YYEEEE. Study-level results: TCR beta chains numbering more than 150 were designated cytomegalovirus-associated. Reports indicated that the classifier achieved high specificity and sensitivity in diagnosing cytomegalovirus status.

The receptor comes from a woman aged 25-40 years in good health and CMV-seropositive. The V gene is TRBV5-6, the J gene TRBJ1-1; weak D call: TRBD1 (5 bases). Sequenced: PBMCs. CDR3 sequence reads: CASSLAGPKVGTEAFF. The CDR3 DNA follows: TGTGCCAGCAGCTTGGCAGGGCCCAAAGTCGGCACTGAAGCTTTCTTT.